This T cell receptor beta chain was captured in a study of graft-versus-host responses after intestinal transplantation. This clone came up a few times. Its antigen is undetermined. Study conclusions and caveats: GvH clones surfaced in recipient marrow, some emerging earlier in ileum or blood. Individuals carrying graft-donor T cell macrochimerism showed high graft-versus-host to host-versus-graft clonal ratios in allografts.

TCRdb keeps only in-frame clones here, not all; method: immunoSEQ multiplex PCR. The sample has around 100,000 clones; roughly 87% are singletons. Trimming pared 6 bases from V and 0 bases from J, leaving 14 bases between. This CDR3 has 16 residues. From germline, CDR1 is LNHDA and CDR2 SQIVND (reference sequence). The chain carries TRBV19 and TRBJ1-4; D ambiguous. Specimen: unstimulated CD4+ T cells sorted from spleen or lymph node cells, collected before transplant. This clonotype was obtained from a human donor who was the organ donor for an intestinal transplant. CDR3 in DNA: TGTGCCAGTAGGTCGGGAGCCGACGCAACTAATGAAAAACTGTTTTTT. Encoded protein: CASRSGADATNEKLFF.